These T cell receptor beta chains were read from a single sample in a study of metastatic and nonmetastatic thyroid tumors. TCRdb re-called the PCR reads with MiXCR. The data hold about 82,000 clones, with around 13% observed a single time. The sample consisted of tumor tissue. These receptors came from a female donor with papillary thyroid cancer or a benign thyroid nodule (not recorded which). Some clones in this sample may be carry-over from other donors' samples. Both conserved end residues are part of each CDR3. The D gene is left open where the match is weak. Clone size is given for some rows only: seen once, a few or many times, or a class if the clone is expanded.

clone_size j_call d_call v_call cdr3_aa cdr3_nt
many TRBJ1-1 TRBD1 TRBV2 CASSGGQVVDTEAFF TGTGCCAGCAGTGGGGGACAGGTTGTGGACACTGAAGCTTTCTTT
many TRBJ1-3 NA TRBV15 CATSGVNSGNTIYF TGTGCCACCAGCGGTGTTAACTCTGGAAACACCATATATTTT
few TRBJ2-2 NA TRBV5-1 CASSLDLGGELFF TGTGCCAGCAGCTTGGACTTGGGGGGGGAGCTGTTTTTT
many TRBJ1-2 NA TRBV19 CASSKLQGGGGYTF TGTGCCAGTAGTAAACTACAGGGAGGGGGTGGCTACACCTTC
many TRBJ2-7 TRBD2 TRBV5-1 CASSPASGLSYEQYF TGCGCCAGCAGCCCAGCTAGCGGGCTCTCCTACGAGCAGTACTTC
few TRBJ2-3 TRBD2 TRBV20-1 CSARGPGWESSGRPTDTQYF TGCAGTGCTAGAGGTCCAGGTTGGGAGTCCAGCGGGAGGCCCACAGATACGCAGTATTTT
many TRBJ1-3 NA TRBV5-1 CASSLAGAGGNTIYF TGCGCCAGCAGCTTAGCAGGGGCAGGTGGAAACACCATATATTTT
many TRBJ1-2 TRBD1 TRBV29-1 CSVGGGQGILSYGYTF TGCAGCGTTGGGGGGGGACAGGGAATTTTGAGCTATGGCTACACCTTC
many TRBJ2-3 NA TRBV28 CASSLVQAKSTQYF TGTGCCAGCAGTTTAGTACAGGCTAAGTCCACGCAGTATTTT
many TRBJ2-1 NA TRBV20-1 CSPMVRVNNEQFF TGCAGTCCCATGGTGCGGGTCAACAATGAGCAGTTCTTC
many TRBJ1-3 TRBD1 TRBV2 CASSPGTGGKKNTIYF TGTGCCAGCAGTCCCGGGACAGGGGGCAAAAAGAACACCATATATTTT
many TRBJ2-2 TRBD2 TRBV27 CASSFRTSGRATGELFF TGTGCCAGCAGTTTCCGGACTAGCGGGAGGGCAACCGGGGAGCTGTTTTTT
NA TRBJ1-2 NA TRBV3-1 CASSPANYGYTF TGTGCCAGCAGCCCAGCTAACTATGGCTACACCTTC
many TRBJ2-3 TRBD1 TRBV29-1 CSVEGQGADTQYF TGCAGCGTTGAGGGACAGGGGGCAGATACGCAGTATTTT
many TRBJ1-2 NA TRBV4-1 CASSQAGGGEGYTF TGCGCCAGCAGCCAAGCCGGGGGGGGCGAGGGCTACACCTTC
few TRBJ1-2 TRBD1 TRBV27 CARVGQGEAGYTF TGTGCCAGAGTGGGACAGGGGGAAGCTGGATACACCTTC
many TRBJ2-1 NA TRBV5-1 CASSLGSIEGNEQFF TGCGCCAGCAGCCTGGGGTCGATCGAAGGCAATGAGCAGTTCTTC
many TRBJ1-1 TRBD1 TRBV2 CASSGSGQALNTEAFF TGTGCCAGCAGTGGGTCGGGACAGGCTCTGAACACTGAAGCTTTCTTT
few TRBJ2-7 TRBD1 TRBV28 CASRGTGPHANIYEQYF TGTGCCAGCAGGGGGACAGGGCCACACGCTAATATCTACGAGCAGTACTTC
many TRBJ2-3 TRBD2 TRBV6-6 CASTSRGLAGDADTQYF TGTGCCAGCACTAGCCGGGGACTAGCGGGAGATGCAGATACGCAGTATTTT
many TRBJ2-5 NA TRBV11-2 CASSSLAETQYF TGTGCCAGCAGCTCCCTCGCAGAGACCCAGTACTTC
NA TRBJ2-1 TRBD2 TRBV6-5 CASSPSLGVSTSGTYNEQFF TGTGCCAGCAGTCCCTCTCTCGGGGTCTCGACTAGCGGAACCTACAATGAGCAGTTCTTC
many TRBJ1-1 TRBD1 TRBV12-3/TRBV12-4 CASFLGGQGEAFF TGTGCCAGCTTCTTGGGGGGACAGGGTGAAGCTTTCTTT
many TRBJ2-7 TRBD2 TRBV20-1 CSASLPGLADRGSYEQYF TGCAGTGCTAGCCTCCCGGGACTAGCGGACCGAGGGAGCTACGAGCAGTACTTC
many TRBJ2-2 NA TRBV29-1 CSVVLNTGELFF TGCAGCGTTGTCCTTAACACCGGGGAGCTGTTTTTT
many TRBJ2-7 NA TRBV20-1 CSVGDRHEQYF TGCAGTGTTGGGGATCGCCACGAGCAGTACTTC
many TRBJ1-3 TRBD1 TRBV6-1 CASTTTGASSGNTIYF TGTGCCAGCACTACGACAGGGGCGAGCTCTGGAAACACCATATATTTT
many TRBJ1-5 NA TRBV19 CASSIENQPQHF TGTGCCAGTAGTATAGAAAATCAGCCCCAGCATTTT
few TRBJ2-3 TRBD2 TRBV6-1 CASSEALWGGSTDTQYF TGTGCCAGCAGTGAAGCGCTATGGGGGGGGAGTACAGATACGCAGTATTTT
many TRBJ2-7 TRBD2 TRBV11-3 CASSLGILAGAVEQYF TGTGCCAGCAGCTTAGGAATACTAGCGGGAGCTGTCGAGCAGTACTTC
few TRBJ2-3 TRBD1 TRBV18 CASSISGQGDTQYF TGTGCCAGCTCTATATCCGGACAGGGAGATACGCAGTATTTT
many TRBJ2-1 TRBD2 TRBV7-3 CASSQTGTSKYEQFF TGTGCCAGCAGCCAAACGGGGACTAGTAAATATGAGCAGTTCTTC
many TRBJ2-1 TRBD2 TRBV10-3 CAITSGRTSRDEQFF TGTGCCATCACTAGCGGGAGAACCAGCCGCGATGAGCAGTTCTTC
many TRBJ1-1 NA TRBV6-5 CASSYGAGTNTEAFF TGTGCCAGCAGTTACGGGGCAGGGACGAACACTGAAGCTTTCTTT
many TRBJ1-2 TRBD1 TRBV29-1 CSVPGGDRPGGYTF TGCAGCGTCCCGGGAGGGGACAGGCCGGGGGGCTACACCTTC
many TRBJ2-7 NA TRBV12-3/TRBV12-4 CASSLFTTVPEQYF TGTGCCAGCAGTTTATTCACCACCGTCCCCGAGCAGTACTTC
many TRBJ2-1 NA TRBV20-1 CSARGLRLYNEQFF TGCAGTGCTAGGGGACTCCGCTTGTACAATGAGCAGTTCTTC
many TRBJ1-2 NA TRBV19 CASSPTTGPNYGYTF TGTGCCAGTAGTCCAACGACAGGACCCAACTATGGCTACACCTTC
many TRBJ2-3 NA TRBV20-1 CSATDNTDTQYF TGCAGTGCTACGGACAACACAGATACGCAGTATTTT
many TRBJ1-6 NA TRBV9 CASSITGNSPLHF TGTGCCAGCAGTATAACAGGGAATTCACCCCTCCACTTT
many TRBJ2-1 NA TRBV11-2 CASSLDSYNEQFF TGTGCCAGCAGCCTCGACAGCTACAATGAGCAGTTCTTC
many TRBJ2-2 NA TRBV12-3/TRBV12-4 CASTKAEGLGTGELFF TGTGCCAGCACCAAGGCAGAGGGCTTGGGCACCGGGGAGCTGTTTTTT
many TRBJ1-4 NA TRBV6-1 CASSEVGWTAFEKLFF TGTGCCAGCAGTGAAGTAGGGTGGACGGCCTTTGAAAAACTGTTTTTT
many TRBJ2-5 NA TRBV20-1 CSAKGGQLETQYF TGCAGTGCGAAGGGAGGACAGTTGGAGACCCAGTACTTC
many TRBJ2-5 NA TRBV14 CASSQVGETQYF TGTGCCAGCAGCCAAGTGGGAGAGACCCAGTACTTC